The rows below give T cell receptor beta chains drawn from one sample of a study of OX40 agonist ivuxolimab in advanced cancers. The assay was immunoSEQ multiplex PCR, and TCRdb's table has in-frame clones only and misses some. The data show 95,000 to 150,000 clones, with over 85% seen just once and roughly 0.15% held by the top ten. This specimen was CD4+ or CD8+ T cells sorted from blood, taken in a trial of the OX40 agonist ivuxolimab. All receptors come from an adult with an advanced solid tumor such as melanoma, head and neck, liver or kidney cancer. The CDR3 runs from the conserved cysteine through the conserved F or W. D genes are given only for firm matches. Size is omitted from some rows. Given values are once, few, many or a class for expanded clones.

j_gene: TRBJ1-4; d_gene: NA; v_gene: TRBV7-6; abundance: once; CDR3aa: CASSLAEGEKLFF; CDR3nt: TGTGCCAGCAGCTTAGCTGAGGGAGAAAAACTGTTTTTT
j_gene: TRBJ1-5; d_gene: NA; v_gene: TRBV5-1; abundance: NA; CDR3aa: CASSLDQTGNQPQHF; CDR3nt: TGCGCCAGCAGCTTGGACCAGACGGGCAATCAGCCCCAGCATTTT
j_gene: TRBJ1-4; d_gene: NA; v_gene: TRBV7-2; abundance: NA; CDR3aa: CASSLLRSKNEKLFF; CDR3nt: TGTGCCAGCAGCTTACTGAGGTCTAAGAATGAAAAACTGTTTTTT
j_gene: TRBJ1-2; d_gene: TRBD1; v_gene: TRBV19; abundance: NA; CDR3aa: CASSIHLQGATNYGYTF; CDR3nt: TGTGCCAGTAGTATCCACCTACAGGGGGCGACTAACTATGGCTACACCTTC
j_gene: TRBJ2-1; d_gene: NA; v_gene: TRBV5-1; abundance: NA; CDR3aa: CASSLEGAYNEQFF; CDR3nt: TGCGCCAGCAGCTTGGAAGGGGCCTACAATGAGCAGTTCTTC
j_gene: TRBJ1-5; d_gene: NA; v_gene: TRBV19; abundance: NA; CDR3aa: CASSLEGVQPQHF; CDR3nt: TGTGCCAGTAGTCTCGAAGGGGTTCAGCCCCAGCATTTT
j_gene: TRBJ1-2; d_gene: NA; v_gene: TRBV7-3; abundance: few; CDR3aa: CASSPGVAGYGYTF; CDR3nt: TGTGCCAGCAGCCCAGGTGTTGCCGGCTATGGCTACACCTTC
j_gene: TRBJ2-4; d_gene: NA; v_gene: TRBV7-9; abundance: once; CDR3aa: CASSLYPASRGAKNIQYF; CDR3nt: TGTGCCAGCAGCTTATATCCCGCAAGTCGGGGAGCCAAAAACATTCAGTACTTC
j_gene: TRBJ2-1; d_gene: TRBD2; v_gene: TRBV4-2; abundance: NA; CDR3aa: CASSQDRGLAEQFF; CDR3nt: TGTGCCAGCAGCCAAGATCGGGGACTAGCGGAGCAGTTCTTC
j_gene: TRBJ2-1; d_gene: NA; v_gene: TRBV6-4; abundance: NA; CDR3aa: CASSGTRGEQFF; CDR3nt: TGTGCCAGCAGCGGCACTAGAGGTGAGCAGTTCTTC
j_gene: TRBJ2-1; d_gene: TRBD2; v_gene: TRBV6-5; abundance: NA; CDR3aa: CASSYLAGANNEQFF; CDR3nt: TGTGCCAGCAGTTACCTAGCGGGGGCCAACAATGAGCAGTTCTTC
j_gene: TRBJ2-1; d_gene: NA; v_gene: TRBV7-9; abundance: once; CDR3aa: CASSLIGRGENEQFF; CDR3nt: TGTGCCAGCAGCTTAATAGGCAGGGGGGAAAATGAGCAGTTCTTC
j_gene: TRBJ2-1; d_gene: TRBD2; v_gene: TRBV4-2; abundance: NA; CDR3aa: CASSQDQLAGAQQFF; CDR3nt: TGTGCCAGCAGCCAAGATCAGCTAGCGGGGGCACAGCAGTTCTTC
j_gene: TRBJ2-5; d_gene: NA; v_gene: TRBV10-3; abundance: once; CDR3aa: CAIGQKGETQYF; CDR3nt: TGTGCCATCGGACAAAAAGGGGAGACCCAGTACTTC
j_gene: TRBJ2-5; d_gene: NA; v_gene: TRBV7-2; abundance: NA; CDR3aa: CASSLAGSAETQYF; CDR3nt: TGTGCCAGCAGCTTAGCCGGGAGTGCCGAGACCCAGTACTTC
j_gene: TRBJ1-2; d_gene: TRBD1; v_gene: TRBV5-1; abundance: NA; CDR3aa: CASSSPGQGGYGYTF; CDR3nt: TGCGCCAGCAGCTCCCCTGGACAGGGGGGGTATGGCTACACCTTC
j_gene: TRBJ2-1; d_gene: NA; v_gene: TRBV7-7; abundance: NA; CDR3aa: CASSPTGGSYNEQFF; CDR3nt: TGTGCCAGCAGCCCCACCGGCGGGTCCTACAATGAGCAGTTCTTC
j_gene: TRBJ2-7; d_gene: TRBD2; v_gene: TRBV11-2; abundance: NA; CDR3aa: CASSTRGDPTYEQYF; CDR3nt: TGTGCCAGCAGCACTCGGGGGGATCCCACTTACGAGCAGTACTTC
j_gene: TRBJ2-1; d_gene: TRBD2; v_gene: TRBV6-5; abundance: NA; CDR3aa: CASSYRGTSGRNEQFF; CDR3nt: TGTGCCAGCAGTTACAGGGGGACTAGCGGACGAAATGAGCAGTTCTTC
j_gene: TRBJ2-5; d_gene: TRBD1; v_gene: TRBV4-1; abundance: NA; CDR3aa: CASSNSGTGGSETQYF; CDR3nt: TGCGCCAGCAGTAATTCCGGGACAGGGGGCAGTGAGACCCAGTACTTC
j_gene: TRBJ1-1; d_gene: NA; v_gene: TRBV19; abundance: NA; CDR3aa: CASSPQVRGHTEAFF; CDR3nt: TGTGCCAGTAGTCCCCAAGTGCGGGGACACACTGAAGCTTTCTTT
j_gene: TRBJ2-5; d_gene: TRBD2; v_gene: TRBV7-7; abundance: NA; CDR3aa: CASSPRLAGGSQETQYF; CDR3nt: TGTGCCAGCAGCCCACGACTAGCGGGGGGATCCCAAGAGACCCAGTACTTC
j_gene: TRBJ2-7; d_gene: TRBD1; v_gene: TRBV6-6; abundance: NA; CDR3aa: CASSPWTGYEQYF; CDR3nt: TGTGCCAGCAGTCCCTGGACAGGTTACGAGCAGTACTTC
j_gene: TRBJ1-5; d_gene: NA; v_gene: TRBV5-1; abundance: NA; CDR3aa: CASSLEGTQPQHF; CDR3nt: TGCGCCAGCAGCTTGGAAGGGACTCAGCCCCAGCATTTT
j_gene: TRBJ2-2; d_gene: TRBD2; v_gene: TRBV5-1; abundance: NA; CDR3aa: CASRLEAGAGELFF; CDR3nt: TGCGCCAGCAGACTTGAGGCGGGAGCCGGGGAGCTGTTTTTT
j_gene: TRBJ2-3; d_gene: NA; v_gene: TRBV19; abundance: NA; CDR3aa: CASRRGLGDTQYF; CDR3nt: TGTGCCAGCAGAAGGGGGTTGGGAGATACGCAGTATTTT
j_gene: TRBJ2-2; d_gene: NA; v_gene: TRBV7-2; abundance: NA; CDR3aa: CASSSHATNTGELFF; CDR3nt: TGTGCCAGCAGCTCTCATGCCACGAACACCGGGGAGCTGTTTTTT
j_gene: TRBJ1-1; d_gene: NA; v_gene: TRBV7-3; abundance: NA; CDR3aa: CASSLNPGNTEAFF; CDR3nt: TGTGCCAGCAGCTTAAACCCAGGAAACACTGAAGCTTTCTTT
j_gene: TRBJ2-5; d_gene: NA; v_gene: TRBV7-2; abundance: NA; CDR3aa: CASSLPSPMWGGETQYF; CDR3nt: TGTGCCAGCAGCCTCCCGTCCCCAATGTGGGGCGGGGAGACCCAGTACTTC
j_gene: TRBJ1-4; d_gene: NA; v_gene: TRBV4-1; abundance: NA; CDR3aa: CASSQVGFWGATNEKLFF; CDR3nt: TGCGCCAGCAGCCAAGTCGGATTTTGGGGGGCGACTAATGAAAAACTGTTTTTT
j_gene: TRBJ2-3; d_gene: TRBD2; v_gene: TRBV19; abundance: NA; CDR3aa: CASRRGTDTQYF; CDR3nt: TGTGCCAGCCGGCGGGGGACAGATACGCAGTATTTT
j_gene: TRBJ1-2; d_gene: NA; v_gene: TRBV10-3; abundance: NA; CDR3aa: CAISESGGTNYGYTF; CDR3nt: TGTGCCATCAGTGAGTCCGGAGGGACTAACTATGGCTACACCTTC
j_gene: TRBJ1-5; d_gene: NA; v_gene: TRBV19; abundance: NA; CDR3aa: CASSILSGTNQPQHF; CDR3nt: TGTGCCAGTAGTATATTATCCGGGACGAATCAGCCCCAGCATTTT
j_gene: TRBJ1-2; d_gene: NA; v_gene: TRBV2; abundance: NA; CDR3aa: CASSDLLVGYTF; CDR3nt: TGTGCCAGCAGTGACCTGTTGGTAGGCTACACCTTC
j_gene: TRBJ2-3; d_gene: TRBD2; v_gene: TRBV7-3; abundance: NA; CDR3aa: CASSSGLAVTDTQYF; CDR3nt: TGTGCCAGCAGCTCAGGACTAGCGGTCACAGATACGCAGTATTTT
j_gene: TRBJ2-1; d_gene: TRBD1; v_gene: TRBV5-4; abundance: NA; CDR3aa: CASSAGTGFEGRQFF; CDR3nt: TGTGCCAGCAGCGCCGGGACAGGGTTTGAAGGGAGGCAGTTCTTC
j_gene: TRBJ2-6; d_gene: NA; v_gene: TRBV7-6; abundance: once; CDR3aa: CASSLAILRQASGANVLTF; CDR3nt: TGTGCCAGCAGCTTAGCGATTTTAAGACAGGCCTCTGGGGCCAACGTCCTGACTTTC
j_gene: TRBJ1-5; d_gene: NA; v_gene: TRBV19; abundance: NA; CDR3aa: CASSIEAAYSNQPQHF; CDR3nt: TGTGCCAGTAGTATAGAGGCAGCATATAGCAATCAGCCCCAGCATTTT
j_gene: TRBJ2-2; d_gene: NA; v_gene: TRBV28; abundance: NA; CDR3aa: CASSLTGHGVGLSGELFF; CDR3nt: TGTGCCAGCAGTTTAACCGGACATGGGGTTGGCTTGTCCGGGGAGCTGTTTTTT
j_gene: TRBJ1-1; d_gene: TRBD1; v_gene: TRBV29-1; abundance: NA; CDR3aa: CSGGGQYTEAFF; CDR3nt: TGCAGCGGTGGGGGACAGTACACTGAAGCTTTCTTT
j_gene: TRBJ1-3; d_gene: TRBD1; v_gene: TRBV10-2; abundance: NA; CDR3aa: CANPTPGQGSAGNTIYF; CDR3nt: TGCGCCAACCCAACCCCGGGACAGGGGAGCGCTGGAAACACCATATATTTT
j_gene: TRBJ1-2; d_gene: TRBD1; v_gene: TRBV7-2; abundance: NA; CDR3aa: CASSPGGTGGGYTF; CDR3nt: TGTGCCAGCAGCCCCGGGGGGACAGGGGGTGGCTACACCTTC
j_gene: TRBJ1-1; d_gene: NA; v_gene: TRBV7-2; abundance: NA; CDR3aa: CASSFIWETEAFF; CDR3nt: TGTGCCAGCAGCTTTATATGGGAAACCGAAGCTTTCTTT
j_gene: TRBJ1-2; d_gene: TRBD1; v_gene: TRBV6-6; abundance: NA; CDR3aa: CASSNRDREYGYTF; CDR3nt: TGTGCCAGCAGTAACCGGGACAGGGAGTATGGCTACACCTTC
j_gene: TRBJ2-4; d_gene: TRBD1; v_gene: TRBV18; abundance: NA; CDR3aa: CASVDRAENIQYF; CDR3nt: TGTGCCAGTGTGGACAGGGCCGAAAACATTCAGTACTTC
j_gene: TRBJ1-3; d_gene: TRBD1; v_gene: TRBV28; abundance: NA; CDR3aa: CASSLDRVRGDTIYF; CDR3nt: TGTGCCAGCAGCCTGGACAGGGTCCGAGGGGACACCATATATTTT
j_gene: TRBJ2-5; d_gene: TRBD1; v_gene: TRBV9; abundance: once; CDR3aa: CASSVEGGATGTQYF; CDR3nt: TGTGCCAGCAGCGTAGAAGGGGGCGCGACAGGGACCCAGTACTTC
j_gene: TRBJ1-1; d_gene: NA; v_gene: TRBV18; abundance: few; CDR3aa: CASSPTITKNTEAFF; CDR3nt: TGTGCCAGCTCACCTACGATTACAAAGAACACTGAAGCTTTCTTT
j_gene: TRBJ2-7; d_gene: TRBD2; v_gene: TRBV6-6; abundance: once; CDR3aa: CASSTSGRSSYEQYF; CDR3nt: TGTGCCAGCAGTACTAGCGGGAGGTCCTCCTACGAGCAGTACTTC
j_gene: TRBJ2-5; d_gene: NA; v_gene: TRBV6-6; abundance: NA; CDR3aa: CASSTPGGRETQYF; CDR3nt: TGTGCCAGCAGTACCCCGGGGGGCCGAGAGACCCAGTACTTC
j_gene: TRBJ2-5; d_gene: NA; v_gene: TRBV4-2; abundance: NA; CDR3aa: CASSQGFQETQYF; CDR3nt: TGTGCCAGCAGCCAGGGCTTCCAAGAGACCCAGTACTTC
j_gene: TRBJ2-7; d_gene: NA; v_gene: TRBV28; abundance: once; CDR3aa: CASSLALGEQYF; CDR3nt: TGTGCCAGCAGTCTAGCCCTTGGGGAGCAGTACTTC
j_gene: TRBJ1-1; d_gene: TRBD1; v_gene: TRBV19; abundance: NA; CDR3aa: CASSRGTGAMNTEAFF; CDR3nt: TGTGCCAGTAGTAGAGGGACAGGGGCGATGAACACTGAAGCTTTCTTT
j_gene: TRBJ1-6; d_gene: TRBD1; v_gene: TRBV12-5; abundance: NA; CDR3aa: CASGLVLGTGGSPLHF; CDR3nt: TGTGCTAGTGGTTTGGTATTGGGGACAGGGGGTTCACCCCTCCACTTT